This is a list of T cell receptor beta chains from one sample in a study of regulatory T cells in long-lasting Graves disease. A single record per CDR3 protein comes from TCRdb applying MiXCR to the multiplex PCR reads. The sample has some 460,000 distinct CDR3 sequences, roughly 15% seen once. This same sample was also taken into another study, of T cells in Graves' hyperthyroidism and ophthalmopathy.

The starting material was peripheral blood mononuclear cells (PBMCs), obtained at new diagnosis, from a patient treated with antithyroid drugs. The source is a man in his forties with Graves disease. CDR3s include the opening cysteine and the closing phenylalanine or tryptophan. The D gene is left open where the match is weak. The size of a clone is reported for some rows only, either as once, few or many, or as a class for expanded clones.

j_call v_call clone_size d_call cdr3_length cdr3_aa cdr3_nt
TRBJ2-6 TRBV13 - - 15 CASSRGSSGANVLTF TGTGCCAGCAGCAGAGGGAGCTCTGGGGCCAACGTCCTGACTTTC
TRBJ2-3 TRBV10-1 many TRBD1 16 CASSPTGTGGTDTQYF TGCGCCAGCAGTCCCACCGGGACAGGGGGCACAGATACGCAGTATTTT
TRBJ1-2 TRBV19 few - 13 CASSITGIYGYTF TGTGCCAGTAGTATTACAGGGATATATGGCTACACCTTC
TRBJ1-2 TRBV7-9 few TRBD1 13 CASSSTGGEGYTF TGTGCCAGCAGCTCGACAGGGGGCGAAGGCTACACCTTC
TRBJ2-5 TRBV12-3/TRBV12-4 - TRBD2 18 CASSFPSLLRGEGETQYF TGTGCCAGCAGTTTTCCGTCCCTGTTACGGGGGGAGGGGGAGACCCAGTACTTC
TRBJ1-5 TRBV19 - - 15 CASSMRQADNQPQHF TGTGCCAGTAGTATGCGTCAGGCAGACAATCAGCCCCAGCATTTT
TRBJ2-7 TRBV20-1 few TRBD2 15 CSAPIAGEGSYEQYF TGCAGTGCACCCATAGCGGGAGAGGGGTCCTACGAGCAGTACTTC
TRBJ1-3 TRBV6-1 - TRBD1 16 CASSPGQDFSGNTIYF TGTGCCAGCAGCCCGGGACAGGACTTCTCTGGAAACACCATATATTTT
TRBJ2-3 TRBV11-1 many - 15 CASSSPEGLIDTQYF TGTGCCAGCAGCTCACCTGAGGGGTTGATAGATACGCAGTATTTT
TRBJ2-5 TRBV29-1 - TRBD1 12 CSTGGFRETQYF TGCAGTACAGGGGGCTTTCGAGAGACCCAGTACTTC